These T cell receptor beta chains were read from a single sample in a study of T cells in Graves' hyperthyroidism and ophthalmopathy. TCRdb processed the multiplex PCR reads anew with MiXCR; each CDR3 protein has one entry. The repertoire consists of around 340,000 distinct CDR3 sequences, with 15% to 20% occurring once and the leading ten covering around 54%. The sequenced sample consisted of blood. The receptors were sampled from a woman between 45 and 60 years old with Graves' hyperthyroidism. Each CDR3 is given with its conserved first and last residue. The D gene is left open where the match is weak. Some rows mark clone size as missing; the rest say once, few, many or name a class of expanded clone.

J,V,size,length,D,DNA,CDR3
TRBJ1-3,TRBV15,few,15,TRBD1,TGTGCCACCAGCAGCCAGGGGGTCGCCGGAAACACCATATATTTT,CATSSQGVAGNTIYF
TRBJ1-4,TRBV9,-,17,-,TGTGCCAGCAGCCCCGAGGGGGGAGGAGCAACTAATGAAAAACTGTTTTTT,CASSPEGGGATNEKLFF
TRBJ1-2,TRBV30,many,14,-,TGTGCCTGGAGTCCGAAGGGCAGGTACTATGGCTACACCTTC,CAWSPKGRYYGYTF
TRBJ2-3,TRBV5-4,-,17,TRBD2,TGTGCCAGCAGCTTGGCGGTGGGAGCGGGGGCCGGAGATACGCAGTATTTT,CASSLAVGAGAGDTQYF
TRBJ2-3,TRBV11-3,many,14,TRBD1,TGTGCCAGCACCTCGACAGGGGAGGCAGATACGCAGTATTTT,CASTSTGEADTQYF
TRBJ1-4,TRBV6-5,-,15,-,TGTGCCAGCAGTTACTCAACGACAACTAATGAAAAACTGTTTTTT,CASSYSTTTNEKLFF
TRBJ2-3,TRBV9,-,15,TRBD1,TGTGCCAGCACCAAAGGTCTAGCAGGGGGAGATACGCAGTATTTT,CASTKGLAGGDTQYF
TRBJ2-5,TRBV11-2,many,15,TRBD2,TGTGCCAGCAGCTTTGGCGGGGGGGGACAAGAGACCCAGTACTTC,CASSFGGGGQETQYF
TRBJ2-7,TRBV5-1,-,17,TRBD1,TGCGCCAGCAGCCCCCCTAATATAGGGGACAGGGGGCACGAGCAGTACTTC,CASSPPNIGDRGHEQYF
TRBJ1-2,TRBV10-1,-,13,-,TGCGCCAACAGTGAGGGAATCGGCGATGGCTACACCTTC,CANSEGIGDGYTF
TRBJ2-5,TRBV20-1,many,14,-,TGCAGTGCTCTGGACAGTATAAGCCAAGAGACCCAGTACTTC,CSALDSISQETQYF
TRBJ2-3,TRBV20-1,few,15,TRBD2,TGCAGTGCTCCCAAACTAGCGGGAGTCCCAGATACGCAGTATTTT,CSAPKLAGVPDTQYF
TRBJ1-2,TRBV20-1,few,13,-,TGCAGTGCTAGAGTTCCGGATAACTATGGCTACACCTTC,CSARVPDNYGYTF
TRBJ2-7,TRBV20-1,few,15,TRBD1,TGCAGTGCTAGATCGGGCGGGACAGGGGCTAGCGAGCAGTACTTC,CSARSGGTGASEQYF
TRBJ2-5,TRBV7-2,-,14,-,TGTGCCAGCAGCTTATTTGAGGGAGAGGAGACCCAGTACTTC,CASSLFEGEETQYF
TRBJ2-7,TRBV27,-,15,-,TGTGCCAGCAGTTTTTCCCAGGGTGTGGTCTACGAGCAGTACTTC,CASSFSQGVVYEQYF
TRBJ2-1,TRBV19,few,14,-,TGTGCCAGTAGTATCGGGCGGGCTTACAATGAGCAGTTCTTC,CASSIGRAYNEQFF
TRBJ2-7,TRBV28,many,16,-,TGTGCCAGCACCACCTGGAGTGGGAGACTCTCTTACGAGCAGTACTTC,CASTTWSGRLSYEQYF
TRBJ2-7,TRBV6-1,few,14,TRBD2,TGTGCCAGCACCCGACTAGCGGGATCCTACGAGCAGTACTTC,CASTRLAGSYEQYF
TRBJ1-1,TRBV10-3,many,13,-,TGTGCCATCAGGGACATCATGAACACTGAAGCTTTCTTT,CAIRDIMNTEAFF
TRBJ2-1,TRBV28,many,16,-,TGTGCCAGCAGCGAAGAGTCGGGGAACCTCTACAATGAGCAGTTCTTC,CASSEESGNLYNEQFF
TRBJ2-7,TRBV15,-,13,TRBD2,TGTGCCGCCCAGGGACTAGCGGGCCGAGAGCAGTACTTC,CAAQGLAGREQYF
TRBJ1-1,TRBV20-1,few,10,-,TGCAGTGCTCTAACACCTGAAGCTTTCTTT,CSALTPEAFF
TRBJ2-2,TRBV11-2,-,14,-,TGTGCCAGCAGCTTTGATCGAAGAACCGGGGAGCTGTTTTTT,CASSFDRRTGELFF
TRBJ2-5,TRBV7-9,many,13,-,TGTGCCAGCAGCTTAGGACCCCCAGAGACCCAGTACTTC,CASSLGPPETQYF
TRBJ2-3,TRBV5-5,many,15,-,TGTGCCAGCAGCCTGACCGGGACGGCGGGCAGCGCGCAGTATTTT,CASSLTGTAGSAQYF
TRBJ1-2,TRBV6-1,many,17,TRBD1,TGTGCCAGCAGTCCCGGGACAGGGTTTGGTGGCGGCTATGGCTACACCTTC,CASSPGTGFGGGYGYTF
TRBJ2-1,TRBV20-1,many,15,TRBD2,TGCAGTGCCATTTTAGCGGGAGGCGACGTCAATGAGCAGTTCTTC,CSAILAGGDVNEQFF
TRBJ2-3,TRBV11-2,many,12,-,TGTGCCAGCAGCTTAGAAGGGGCTACGCAGTATTTT,CASSLEGATQYF
TRBJ1-1,TRBV5-6,many,14,-,TGTGCCAGCAGCGCCGTTGGGGGGAACACTGAAGCTTTCTTT,CASSAVGGNTEAFF
TRBJ1-2,TRBV12-3/TRBV12-4,many,13,-,TGTGCCAGCCTCCGATTTTCGAACTATGGCTACACCTTC,CASLRFSNYGYTF
TRBJ1-2,TRBV3-1,many,15,-,TGTGCCAGCAGCCAACCTGCGGAATTGGTGGGTGGCTACACCTTC,CASSQPAELVGGYTF
TRBJ2-5,TRBV2,many,13,-,TGTGCCAGCAGTGAGGGGGTGCAAGAGACCCAGTACTTC,CASSEGVQETQYF
TRBJ1-1,TRBV20-1,many,13,-,TGCAGTGCAAAGGACAATTCGAACACTGAAGCTTTCTTT,CSAKDNSNTEAFF
TRBJ1-2,TRBV5-1,many,14,-,TGCGCCAGCAGCTTGGAACAGGGTCGTTTCGGCTACACCTTC,CASSLEQGRFGYTF
TRBJ1-1,TRBV27,few,15,-,TGTGCCAGCAGTTTAAGCTCGGGCATGAACACTGAAGCTTTCTTT,CASSLSSGMNTEAFF
TRBJ1-2,TRBV7-9,few,13,-,TGTGCCAGCAGCCACTTCCAGATTTATGGCTACACCTTC,CASSHFQIYGYTF
TRBJ2-3,TRBV27,few,12,-,TGTGCCAGCAGCGCCCTCTGGGATACGCAGTATTTT,CASSALWDTQYF
TRBJ1-1,TRBV30,-,12,-,TGTGCCTGGACGACAGTGAACACTGAAGCTTTCTTT,CAWTTVNTEAFF
TRBJ2-7,TRBV30,many,14,-,TGTGCCTGGAGTGGGGTGCCATTTACCTACGAGCAGTACTTC,CAWSGVPFTYEQYF
TRBJ2-5,TRBV13,few,15,TRBD1,TGTGCCACTTCCAGCGAACCTAGGGGGCGAGAGACCCAGTACTTC,CATSSEPRGRETQYF
TRBJ1-3,TRBV11-2,-,16,-,TGTGCCAGCAGCTTTCGCCGAGGCGCAGGTGGAAACACCATATATTTT,CASSFRRGAGGNTIYF
TRBJ1-4,TRBV2,few,16,-,TGTGCCAGCACAAGAGCTCCCGGGGTAGCTAATGAAAAACTGTTTTTT,CASTRAPGVANEKLFF
TRBJ2-1,TRBV6-1,-,17,TRBD2,TGTGCCAGCAGTGCCGCTGGGACTAGCGGGGGTTACAATGAGCAGTTCTTC,CASSAAGTSGGYNEQFF
TRBJ2-3,TRBV5-5,-,16,TRBD2,TGTGCCAGCAGCCTCTCCAGCGGGAGGGCCGTAGATACGCAGTATTTT,CASSLSSGRAVDTQYF
TRBJ2-3,TRBV20-1,-,17,-,TGCAGTGCTAGACGCCCGGGGCGAGGAGGGATAACAGATACGCAGTATTTT,CSARRPGRGGITDTQYF
TRBJ2-7,TRBV11-2,many,14,-,TGTGCCAGCAGCTTTTCTGGGGGAGTCAACGAGCAGTACTTC,CASSFSGGVNEQYF
TRBJ2-1,TRBV12-3/TRBV12-4,many,15,-,TGTGCCAGCAGTTTAGGGGGGGGGGCCGGGAATGAGCAGTTCTTC,CASSLGGGAGNEQFF
TRBJ2-1,TRBV29-1,few,16,TRBD2,TGCAGCGTTGCTGGACTAGCGGGAGAATCCTACAATGAGCAGTTCTTC,CSVAGLAGESYNEQFF
TRBJ2-1,TRBV28,many,11,-,TGTGCCTCGTGGGGCTACAATGAGCAGTTCTTC,CASWGYNEQFF
TRBJ2-1,TRBV12-3/TRBV12-4,many,16,TRBD2,TGTGCCAGCAGTGCATCACTAGCGGGAGGGCCCGATGAGCAGTTCTTC,CASSASLAGGPDEQFF
TRBJ1-2,TRBV29-1,-,16,-,TGCAGCGTTGAAGATCGCGCAGGACGGGATGACTATGGCTACACCTTC,CSVEDRAGRDDYGYTF
TRBJ2-3,TRBV2,many,15,-,TGTGCCAGCAGTGAAGTGACTGCTAGCACAGATACGCAGTATTTT,CASSEVTASTDTQYF
TRBJ2-2,TRBV6-1,-,13,-,TGTGCCAGCAGTGAAAGTAACACCGGGGAGCTGTTTTTT,CASSESNTGELFF
TRBJ1-5,TRBV4-1,-,15,-,TGCGCCAGCAGCCAAGAATGGGGCCGCAATCAGCCCCAGCATTTT,CASSQEWGRNQPQHF